This entry lists 20 T cell receptor beta chains sequenced from one sample in a study of blood T cell repertoires in COVID-19. Profiled with immunoSEQ multiplex PCR; TCRdb holds only in-frame clones, not every one. Of 250,000 to 300,000 clones in the sample, around 82% are singletons; the top ten hold about 3.4%. Sequences were obtained from PBMCs or T cells enriched from blood (not recorded which). The receptors here all came from a man in his fifties or sixties who had recovered from COVID-19.

The J gene is TRBJ1-1, the V gene TRBV12-3 or TRBV12-4; no clear D. The CDR3 has 13 amino acids. V was pared by 5 bases and J by 2 bases, with 9 bases between. The CDR3 DNA reads TGTGCCAGCAGTCCAACAGCAAACACTGAAGCTTTCTTT. Encoded protein: CASSPTANTEAFF.

This chain connects TRBV6-5 to TRBJ1-4, with TRBD1 matching 10 bases. Trimming at V came to 6 bases and at J to 5 bases, leaving 3 bases not matched to a gene. This CDR3 region has 14 residues. Germline loops: CDR1 MNHEY, CDR2 SVGAGI. The CDR3 DNA is TGTGCCAGCAGGCCGGGACAGGGGAATGAAAAACTGTTTTTT. Amino acid sequence: CASRPGQGNEKLFF.

The chain uses TRBV6-5 and TRBJ2-7; 10 bases match TRBD2. The CDR3 is 14 residues long. With V trimmed by 7 bases and J by 4 bases, 7 bases remained unmatched. Germline values: CDR1 MNHEY, CDR2 SVGAGI. The CDR3 bases are TGTGCCAGCACCTCAGCGGGAGGGTCTTACGAGCAGTACTTC. It yields the protein CASTSAGGSYEQYF.

The rearrangement joins TRBV5-1 to TRBJ1-6; TRBD1 matches 7 bases. Germline values: CDR1 SGHRS, CDR2 YFSETQ. With V trimmed by 3 bases and J by 0 bases, 9 bases remained unmatched. The CDR3 spans 18 residues. In DNA, the CDR3 is TGCGCCAGCAGCTGGGGACAGCCTTGGAGCTCCTATAATTCACCCCTCCACTTT. It translates to CASSWGQPWSSYNSPLHF.

CDR3 in amino acids: CASRHLAGGPQNTGELFF. In DNA, the CDR3 is TGTGCCAGCAGACATCTAGCGGGAGGGCCTCAGAACACCGGGGAGCTGTTTTTT. This chain connects TRBV7-9 to TRBJ2-2, with 12 bases identical to TRBD2. Looked up from germline, CDR1 is SEHNR and CDR2 is FQNEAQ (reference sequence). The V and J ends lost 6 bases and 1 base, in that order; junction bases with no gene match: 9. The CDR3 is made up of 18 amino acids. The full variable domain, completed using reference TRBV7-9 and TRBJ2-2, is DTGVSQNPRHKITKRGQNVTFRCDPISEHNRLYWYRQTLGQGPEFLTYFQNEAQLEKSRLLSDRFSAERPKGSFSTLEIQRTEQGDSAMYLCASRHLAGGPQNTGELFFGEGSRLTVL.

This clone has more than one count but fewer than ten. CDR3 region: CASIPDRASYGYTF. For the CDR3, the DNA is TGTGCCAGTATACCAGACAGGGCAAGCTATGGCTACACCTTC. The chain carries TRBV19 and TRBJ1-2, with 7 bases identical to TRBD1. J lost 4 bases, V lost 7 bases, and 9 bases had no gene match. The CDR3 has 14 amino acids. Per the germline V gene, CDR1 is LNHDA and CDR2 is SQIVND (reference sequence).

This chain uses TRBV6-5 with TRBJ2-7; D not resolved. Germline values: CDR1 MNHEY, CDR2 SVGAGI. V dropped 6 bases and J dropped 3 bases, with 9 bases sitting between them. The CDR3 is 12 amino acids. The CDR3 is CASRLVGYEQYF. The CDR3 nucleotides read TGTGCCAGCAGGCTAGTGGGCTACGAGCAGTACTTC.

This chain connects TRBV2 to TRBJ1-5, with TRBD1 identical over 8 bases. The J segment lost 0 bases and the V segment lost 6 bases, leaving 4 bases of the junction unmatched. Germline CDR1 and CDR2: SNHLY and FYNNEI. The CDR3 is made up of 15 amino acids. Here the CDR3 DNA reads TGTGCCAGCAGCCGACAGGGGCTTAGCAATCAGCCCCAGCATTTT. Residues: CASSRQGLSNQPQHF.

The chain has TRBV14 and TRBJ2-3; TRBD2 might be the D (7 bases). The length of the CDR3 is 15 residues. The V and J ends lost 1 base and 8 bases respectively, with 16 bases between them. Germline assignment: CDR1 SGHDN and CDR2 FVKESK. The CDR3 loop reads CASSQVAGAHGTQYF. CDR3 sequence (DNA): TGTGCCAGCAGCCAAGTGGCGGGGGCCCATGGTACGCAGTATTTT.

A single count supports this clone. The chain carries TRBV11-2 and TRBJ2-5, with a possible D match to TRBD1 (5 bases). Trimming stripped 1 base from V and 5 bases from J, with 11 bases between. The length of the CDR3 is 14 residues. The V gene's germline CDR1 is SGHAT and CDR2 FQNNGV. The CDR3 spells CASSLGFRQETQYF. CDR3 in DNA: TGTGCCAGCAGCTTAGGTTTTAGACAGGAGACCCAGTACTTC.

V and J are TRBV6-2 or TRBV6-3 and TRBJ2-7, with 8 bases that match TRBD2. CDR1 is MNHEY and CDR2 is SVGEGT in the germline V gene. The junction had 11 bases not matched to a gene; V was cut back by 4 bases and J by 3 bases. The CDR3 contains 16 residues. The CDR3 DNA sequence: TGTGCCAGCAGTTGGGGTGTAGCGGGACGCTTCTACGAGCAGTACTTC. Translation: CASSWGVAGRFYEQYF.

V is TRBV5-1 and J is TRBJ1-4; possible D gene TRBD1, 6 bases. Germline V lookup: CDR1 SGHRS, CDR2 YFSETQ. CDR3 size: 16 residues. Trimming took off 2 bases at V and 5 bases at J, with 16 bases between the two ends. DNA for the CDR3: TGCGCCAGCAGCTTTAACCCCCGGGGGGGCAATGAAAAACTGTTTTTT. It translates to CASSFNPRGGNEKLFF.

This chain uses TRBV5-1 with TRBJ1-2, with 9 nucleotides matching TRBD1. The length of the CDR3 is 14 residues. Germline trimming cut 0 bases from V and 6 bases from J; bases unmatched to any gene: 3. Germline V lookup: CDR1 SGHRS, CDR2 YFSETQ. The CDR3 protein is CASSLDRGRNGYTF. The CDR3 DNA is TGCGCCAGCAGCTTGGACAGGGGGCGGAATGGCTACACCTTC. Full variable domain (rest looked up from reference TRBV5-1 and TRBJ1-2): KAGVTQTPRYLIKTRGQQVTLSCSPISGHRSVSWYQQTPGQGLQFLFEYFSETQRNKGNFPGRFSGRQFSNSRSEMNVSTLELGDSALYLCASSLDRGRNGYTFGSGTRLTVV.

In DNA, the CDR3 is TGTGCCAGCAGCTCGATGACAGGGTCTAATGAAAAACTGTTTTTT. As protein: CASSSMTGSNEKLFF. V and J are TRBV7-9 and TRBJ1-4, with 7 bases that match TRBD1. The germline gives CDR1 SEHNR, CDR2 FQNEAQ (reference sequence). The V gene end was trimmed by 4 bases and the J gene end by 3 bases; junction bases not matched to a gene: 5. The CDR3 loop spans 15 amino acids.

CDR3 region: CASSEALRVTSGTGGGNTIYF. The CDR3 coding sequence is TGTGCCAGCAGTGAAGCGCTTCGGGTCACTTCCGGGACAGGGGGTGGAAACACCATATATTTT. V is TRBV2 and J is TRBJ1-3, with 11 bases aligning to TRBD1. CDR1 is SNHLY, CDR2 FYNNEI, per germline. The V gene end was trimmed by 0 bases and the J gene end by 3 bases; junction bases not matched to a gene: 16. The CDR3 runs to 21 residues. The whole variable domain, remainder taken from reference TRBV2 and TRBJ1-3, is EPEVTQTPSHQVTQMGQEVILRCVPISNHLYFYWYRQILGQKVEFLVSFYNNEISEKSEIFDDQFSVERPDGSNFTLKIRSTKLEDSAMYFCASSEALRVTSGTGGGNTIYFGEGSWLTVV.

This clone was counted only a few times. The chain couples TRBV10-3 to TRBJ2-7; tentative D call: TRBD1 (5 bases). Germline V gene data show CDR1 as ENHRY and CDR2 as SYGVKD. This CDR3 spans 12 amino acids. V was clipped by 10 bases and J by 2 bases, with 12 bases between them. CDR3 region: CATRRAPYEQYF. CDR3 DNA: TGTGCCACCCGCAGGGCCCCCTACGAGCAGTACTTC.

The chain has TRBV5-6 and TRBJ1-1; 8 nucleotides match TRBD1. From germline, CDR1 is SGHDT and CDR2 YYEEEE. The CDR3 is 13 residues long. V was clipped by 7 bases and J by 4 bases; unmatched bases: 6. The CDR3 loop is CASSGGFGTEAFF. Here the CDR3 DNA reads TGTGCCAGCTCAGGGGGCTTCGGCACTGAAGCTTTCTTT.

The rearrangement links TRBV19 to TRBJ2-1, with TRBD1 identical over 8 bases. CDR3 length: 14 residues. CDR1 is LNHDA, CDR2 SQIVND, per germline (reference sequence). Germline trimming cut 3 bases from V and 9 bases from J; bases unmatched to any gene: 7. CDR3 sequence: CASSIKRTGSEQFF. The CDR3 nucleotides read TGTGCCAGTAGTATCAAGCGGACAGGGTCTGAGCAGTTCTTC.

V is TRBV4-2 and J is TRBJ2-1, with a possible D match to TRBD1 (5 bases). This CDR3 comprises 13 residues. V was pared by 4 bases and J by 7 bases, with 11 bases between. The germline V gene has CDR1 LGHNA and CDR2 YNFKEQ. DNA for the CDR3: TGTGCCAGCAGCCTAGTAAAGGGGAATGAGCAGTTCTTC. It yields the protein CASSLVKGNEQFF.

The chain is built from TRBV10-1 and TRBJ1-1; no clear D gene. V gave up 4 bases and J gave up 1 base, with 4 bases separating them. CDR3 length: 12 residues. CDR1 and CDR2 (germline): WNHNN, SYGVQD (reference sequence). CDR3: CASSAQNTEAFF. The CDR3, as DNA: TGCGCCAGCAGTGCCCAGAACACTGAAGCTTTCTTT.